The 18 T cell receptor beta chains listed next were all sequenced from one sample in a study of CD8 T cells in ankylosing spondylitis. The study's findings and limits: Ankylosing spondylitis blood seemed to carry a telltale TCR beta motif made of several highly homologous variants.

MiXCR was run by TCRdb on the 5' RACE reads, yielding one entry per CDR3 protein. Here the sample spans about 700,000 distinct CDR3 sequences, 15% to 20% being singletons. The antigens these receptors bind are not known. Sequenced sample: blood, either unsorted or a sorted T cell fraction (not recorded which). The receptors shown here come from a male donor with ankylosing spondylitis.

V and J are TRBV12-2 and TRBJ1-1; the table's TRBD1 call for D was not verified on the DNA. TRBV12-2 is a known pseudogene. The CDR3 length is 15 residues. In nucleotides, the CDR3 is TGTGCAAGTCGCTTAGCCAGGACCCGGTACACTGAAGCTTTCTTT. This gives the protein CASRLARTRYTEAFF.

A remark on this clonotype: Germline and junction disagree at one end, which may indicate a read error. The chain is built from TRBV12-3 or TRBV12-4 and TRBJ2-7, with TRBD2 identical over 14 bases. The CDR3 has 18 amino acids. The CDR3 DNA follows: TGTACCAGCAGCCGACAGGGACTAGCGGGAGCTCTACGGTACGAGCAGTACTTC. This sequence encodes CTSSRQGLAGALRYEQYF.

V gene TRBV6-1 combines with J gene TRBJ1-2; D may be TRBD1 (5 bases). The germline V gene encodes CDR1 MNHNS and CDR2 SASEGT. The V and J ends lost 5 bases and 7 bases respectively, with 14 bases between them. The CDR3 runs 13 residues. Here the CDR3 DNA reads TGTGCCAGCAGTCGGGGCCCGGGGACTGGCTACACCTTC. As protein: CASSRGPGTGYTF.

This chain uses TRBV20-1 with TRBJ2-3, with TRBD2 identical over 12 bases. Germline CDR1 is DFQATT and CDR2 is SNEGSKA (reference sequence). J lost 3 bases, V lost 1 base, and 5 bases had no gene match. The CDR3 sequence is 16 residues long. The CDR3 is CSARGLGLAGTDTQYF. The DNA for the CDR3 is TGCAGTGCTAGAGGCCTAGGACTAGCGGGGACAGATACGCAGTATTTT.

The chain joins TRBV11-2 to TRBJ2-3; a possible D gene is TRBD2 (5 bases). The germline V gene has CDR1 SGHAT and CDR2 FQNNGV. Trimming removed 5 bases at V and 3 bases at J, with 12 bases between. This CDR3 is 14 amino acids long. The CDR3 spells CASSPSRVTDTQYF. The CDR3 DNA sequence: TGTGCCAGCAGCCCTTCGAGGGTAACAGATACGCAGTATTTT.

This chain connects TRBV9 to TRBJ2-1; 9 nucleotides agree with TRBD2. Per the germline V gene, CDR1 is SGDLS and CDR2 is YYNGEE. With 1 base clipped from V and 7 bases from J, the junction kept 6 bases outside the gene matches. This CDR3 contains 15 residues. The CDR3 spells CASSVWAGGQNEQFF. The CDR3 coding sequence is TGTGCCAGCAGCGTATGGGCGGGGGGGCAGAATGAGCAGTTCTTC.

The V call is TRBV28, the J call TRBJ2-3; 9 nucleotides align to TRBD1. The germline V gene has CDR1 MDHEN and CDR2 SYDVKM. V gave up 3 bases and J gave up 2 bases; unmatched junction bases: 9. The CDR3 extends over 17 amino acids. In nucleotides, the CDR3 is TGTGCCAGCAGTTTCGCGACAGGGGGGACGCACACAGATACGCAGTATTTT. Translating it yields CASSFATGGTHTDTQYF.

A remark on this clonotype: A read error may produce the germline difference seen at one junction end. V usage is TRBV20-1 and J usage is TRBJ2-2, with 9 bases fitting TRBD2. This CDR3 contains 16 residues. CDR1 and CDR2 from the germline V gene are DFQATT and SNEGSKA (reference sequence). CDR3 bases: TGCAGTGCGAGAGGGCTAGCGGGACAGAACACCGGGGAGCTGTTTTTT. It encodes CSARGLAGQNTGELFF.

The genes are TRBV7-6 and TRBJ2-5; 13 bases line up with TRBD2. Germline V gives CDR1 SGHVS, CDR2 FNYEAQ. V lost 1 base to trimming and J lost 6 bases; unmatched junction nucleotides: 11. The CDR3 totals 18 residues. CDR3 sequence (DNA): TGTGCCAGCAGCTTAGAGCAACTAGCGGGAGGGCCCGTAAAGACCCAGTACTTC. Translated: CASSLEQLAGGPVKTQYF.

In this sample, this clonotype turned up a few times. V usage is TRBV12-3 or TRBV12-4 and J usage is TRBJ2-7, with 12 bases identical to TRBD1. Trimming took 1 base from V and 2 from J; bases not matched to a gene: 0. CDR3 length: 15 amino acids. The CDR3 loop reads CASSLGDRGPYEQYF. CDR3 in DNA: TGTGCCAGCAGTTTAGGGGACAGGGGGCCCTACGAGCAGTACTTC.

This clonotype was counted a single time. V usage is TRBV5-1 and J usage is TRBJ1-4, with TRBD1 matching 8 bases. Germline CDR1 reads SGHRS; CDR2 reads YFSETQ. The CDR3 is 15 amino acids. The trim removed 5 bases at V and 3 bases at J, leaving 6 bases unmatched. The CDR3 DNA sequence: TGCGCCAGCAGACCTTCACAGGGGGCTAATGAAAAACTGTTTTTT. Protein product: CASRPSQGANEKLFF.

The CDR3 DNA reads TGTGCCAGCGGGACTAGCGGGAGTAATGAGCAGTTCTTC. Translated, it gives CASGTSGSNEQFF. The V call is TRBV28, the J call TRBJ2-1; TRBD2 matches at 14 bases. This CDR3 region has 13 residues. In germline, CDR1 is MDHEN, CDR2 SYDVKM. Trimming at V came to 8 bases and at J to 7 bases, leaving 1 base not matched to a gene.

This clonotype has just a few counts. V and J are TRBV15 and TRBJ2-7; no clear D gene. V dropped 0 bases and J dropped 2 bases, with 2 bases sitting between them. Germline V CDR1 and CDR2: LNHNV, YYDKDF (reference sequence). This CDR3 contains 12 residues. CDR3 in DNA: TGTGCCACCAGCAGAGAAGCCTACGAGCAGTACTTC. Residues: CATSREAYEQYF.

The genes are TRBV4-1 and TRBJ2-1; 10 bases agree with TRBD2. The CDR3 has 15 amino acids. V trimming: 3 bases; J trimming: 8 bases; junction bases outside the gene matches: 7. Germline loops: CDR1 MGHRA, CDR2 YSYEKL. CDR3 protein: CASSQASGRLDEQFF. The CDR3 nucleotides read TGCGCCAGCAGCCAGGCTAGCGGGAGATTGGATGAGCAGTTCTTC.

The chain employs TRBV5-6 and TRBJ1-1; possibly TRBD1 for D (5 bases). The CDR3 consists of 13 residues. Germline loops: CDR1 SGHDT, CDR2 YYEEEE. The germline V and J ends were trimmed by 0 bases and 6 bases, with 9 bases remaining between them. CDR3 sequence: CASSLAGGAEAFF. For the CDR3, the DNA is TGTGCCAGCAGCTTGGCCGGAGGGGCTGAAGCTTTCTTT.

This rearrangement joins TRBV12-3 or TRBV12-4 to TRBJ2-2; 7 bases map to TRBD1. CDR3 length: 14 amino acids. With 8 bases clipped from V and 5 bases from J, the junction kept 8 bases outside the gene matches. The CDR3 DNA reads TGTGCCAGCTCCCAGACAGGGTCTACCGGGGAGCTGTTTTTT. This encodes CASSQTGSTGELFF.

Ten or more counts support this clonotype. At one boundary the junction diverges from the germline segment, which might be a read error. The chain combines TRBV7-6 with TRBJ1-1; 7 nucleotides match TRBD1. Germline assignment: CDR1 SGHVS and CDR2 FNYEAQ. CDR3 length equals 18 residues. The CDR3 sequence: CASSPDRVVLSRNTEAFF. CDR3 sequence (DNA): TGTGCCAGCAGCCCTGACAGGGTAGTCTTATCTCGGAACACCGAAGCTTTCTTT.

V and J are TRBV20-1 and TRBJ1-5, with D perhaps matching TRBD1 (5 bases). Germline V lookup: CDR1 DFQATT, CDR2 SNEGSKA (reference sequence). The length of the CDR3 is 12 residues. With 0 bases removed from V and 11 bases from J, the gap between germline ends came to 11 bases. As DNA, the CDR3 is TGCAGTGCTAGAGATAAGCTGGGGGCCCAGCATTTT. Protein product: CSARDKLGAQHF.